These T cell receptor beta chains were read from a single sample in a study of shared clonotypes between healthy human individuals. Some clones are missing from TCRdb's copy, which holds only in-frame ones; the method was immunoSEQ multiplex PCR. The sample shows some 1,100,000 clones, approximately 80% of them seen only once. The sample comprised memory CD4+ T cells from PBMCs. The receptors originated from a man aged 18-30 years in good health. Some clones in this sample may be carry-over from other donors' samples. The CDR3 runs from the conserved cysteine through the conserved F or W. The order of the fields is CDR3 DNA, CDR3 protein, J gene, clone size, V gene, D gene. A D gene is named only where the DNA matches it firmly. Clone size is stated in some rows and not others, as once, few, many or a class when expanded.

cdr3_nt: TGTGCCAGCAGAACCAGGACATGGGCTTATGGGAGCAATCAGCCCCAGCATTTT
cdr3_aa: CASRTRTWAYGSNQPQHF
j_call: TRBJ1-5
clone_size: .
v_call: TRBV28
d_call: .

cdr3_nt: TGTGCCAGCAGTTTATGGACGAGGGGGCAGGATGGCTACACCTTC
cdr3_aa: CASSLWTRGQDGYTF
j_call: TRBJ1-2
clone_size: .
v_call: TRBV28
d_call: TRBD1

cdr3_nt: TGTGCCAGCAGTTACGAGGCGACCCAGTACTTC
cdr3_aa: CASSYEATQYF
j_call: TRBJ2-5
clone_size: .
v_call: TRBV28
d_call: .

cdr3_nt: TGTGCCAGCAGTTTAATTTTATCCCCATTGATTTCCGAGCAGTACTTC
cdr3_aa: CASSLILSPLISEQYF
j_call: TRBJ2-7
clone_size: few
v_call: TRBV27
d_call: .

cdr3_nt: TGCGCCAGCAGCCAAGGGACAGCGAATAATGAAAAACTGTTTTTT
cdr3_aa: CASSQGTANNEKLFF
j_call: TRBJ1-4
clone_size: .
v_call: TRBV4-1
d_call: .

cdr3_nt: TGTGCCAGCAGACAACAGGGAGCGGTAAAAAAACTGTTTTTT
cdr3_aa: CASRQQGAVKKLFF
j_call: TRBJ1-4
clone_size: .
v_call: TRBV28
d_call: .

cdr3_nt: TGCGCCAGCAGCTTACAGAAAGAGACCCAGTACTTC
cdr3_aa: CASSLQKETQYF
j_call: TRBJ2-5
clone_size: few
v_call: TRBV5-1
d_call: .

cdr3_nt: TGTGCCAGCAGTTCCAGGCGGGGGGATGAAAAACTGTTTTTT
cdr3_aa: CASSSRRGDEKLFF
j_call: TRBJ1-4
clone_size: .
v_call: TRBV2
d_call: .

cdr3_nt: TGTGCCAGCACCTCGACGAGGGTGGGCTATGGCTACACCTTC
cdr3_aa: CASTSTRVGYGYTF
j_call: TRBJ1-2
clone_size: once
v_call: TRBV27
d_call: .

cdr3_nt: TGTGCCAGCAGTTCGAGATATTCGAAGGGTTCACCCCTCCACTTT
cdr3_aa: CASSSRYSKGSPLHF
j_call: TRBJ1-6
clone_size: .
v_call: TRBV28
d_call: .

cdr3_nt: TGTGCCAGCAGTGCGGGGACAGGGAAAGGAACAGATACGCAGTATTTT
cdr3_aa: CASSAGTGKGTDTQYF
j_call: TRBJ2-3
clone_size: .
v_call: TRBV25-1
d_call: TRBD1

cdr3_nt: TGTGCCAGCACTACCGGGACAGTATCCACCGGGGAGCTGTTTTTT
cdr3_aa: CASTTGTVSTGELFF
j_call: TRBJ2-2
clone_size: .
v_call: TRBV6-5
d_call: TRBD1

cdr3_nt: TGTGCCAGCAGCTCCTCAGGGGTGGACGAGACCCAGTACTTC
cdr3_aa: CASSSSGVDETQYF
j_call: TRBJ2-5
clone_size: .
v_call: TRBV7-3
d_call: .

cdr3_nt: TGTGCCAGCGGTGGACCAGGGAGGAACACCATATATTTT
cdr3_aa: CASGGPGRNTIYF
j_call: TRBJ1-3
clone_size: .
v_call: TRBV2
d_call: .

cdr3_nt: TGTGCCAGCAGTTCTCCGCAGGACGAAAAACTGTTTTTT
cdr3_aa: CASSSPQDEKLFF
j_call: TRBJ1-4
clone_size: .
v_call: TRBV28
d_call: .

cdr3_nt: TGTGCCACCAGCAAAAGGACAGGACAGGGGGAGACCCAGTACTTC
cdr3_aa: CATSKRTGQGETQYF
j_call: TRBJ2-5
clone_size: .
v_call: TRBV15
d_call: TRBD1

cdr3_nt: TGTGCCACCAGCCGGAAAATTCCTCTCTATGGCTACACCTTC
cdr3_aa: CATSRKIPLYGYTF
j_call: TRBJ1-2
clone_size: .
v_call: TRBV15
d_call: .

cdr3_nt: TGTGCCAGCAGCTCCAGCCCGTGGGTGGATACGCAGTATTTT
cdr3_aa: CASSSSPWVDTQYF
j_call: TRBJ2-3
clone_size: .
v_call: TRBV9
d_call: .

cdr3_nt: TGTGCCAGCAGTTTACCACGAGTGGGGCAGCCCCAGCATTTT
cdr3_aa: CASSLPRVGQPQHF
j_call: TRBJ1-5
clone_size: few
v_call: TRBV28
d_call: .

cdr3_nt: TGTGCCAGCAGGGTCGGGGAGAACACTGAAGCTTTCTTT
cdr3_aa: CASRVGENTEAFF
j_call: TRBJ1-1
clone_size: .
v_call: TRBV2
d_call: .

cdr3_nt: TGTGCCAGCAGCTTAGCGCAGGGGAGCGAGCAGTACTTC
cdr3_aa: CASSLAQGSEQYF
j_call: TRBJ2-7
clone_size: .
v_call: TRBV7-2
d_call: .

cdr3_nt: TGTGCCAGCAGTCTAGGGCGGGGGATTGATGGCTACACCTTC
cdr3_aa: CASSLGRGIDGYTF
j_call: TRBJ1-2
clone_size: .
v_call: TRBV27
d_call: .

cdr3_nt: TGTGCCAGCAGTTACTCTGGCGGGAGGGCCTCCGGCGAGCAGTACTTC
cdr3_aa: CASSYSGGRASGEQYF
j_call: TRBJ2-7
clone_size: .
v_call: TRBV6-5
d_call: TRBD2

cdr3_nt: TGTGCCAGCAGCCTAAGGGTCGGGCAGGGGGCGGAGACCCAGTACTTC
cdr3_aa: CASSLRVGQGAETQYF
j_call: TRBJ2-5
clone_size: .
v_call: TRBV7-2
d_call: TRBD1

cdr3_nt: TGCGCCAGCAGCTTGGGGGCGGCAGATACGCAGTATTTT
cdr3_aa: CASSLGAADTQYF
j_call: TRBJ2-3
clone_size: few
v_call: TRBV5-1
d_call: .